This T cell receptor beta chain stems from a study of graft-versus-host responses after intestinal transplantation (dated by TCRdb to 2020 to 2023). Turning to the overall study: Recipients received multivisceral, liver-intestinal, or isolated intestinal transplants. Every recipient was given anti-thymocyte globulin induction, then maintenance tacrolimus and steroids for about three years. Alloreactive clones were identified by sequencing pre-transplant mixed lymphocyte reaction products and comparing them with unstimulated pre-transplant donor and recipient T cells. A cohort of about two dozen intestinal transplant recipients, including one retransplant, was enrolled, and 3 patients lacking pretransplant specimens were excluded. Donor T cell macrochimerism was defined as a peak of at least 4% donor T cells among recipient peripheral blood mononuclear cells. Instead of going to the commercial service, samples from a few later patients were sequenced in-house on an Illumina MiSeq and processed with MiXCR. After intestinal transplantation, graft-versus-host and host-versus-graft alloreactive T cell clones were followed in the graft, circulation and bone marrow using bulk TCR-beta CDR3 sequencing.

The study at large found these results: Patients with donor T cell macrochimerism had high GvH to HvG T cell clonal ratios in their allografts. GvH clones were detected in recipient bone marrow, and some appeared earlier in ileal mucosa or blood, consistent with an intestinal mucosal origin. The relatively low number and heterogeneity of intestinal transplant patients limited the conclusions. Early after transplant, peak levels of circulating GvH clones were associated with declines in HvG clones.

On this clone: Its antigen is not yet known. No per-base quality is available; no much larger clone lies one base away.

Blood samples were collected up to 4 times in the first month after transplant and then at least monthly when available. Library construction relied on the immunoSEQ multiplex PCR assay. High-throughput TCR-beta CDR3 sequencing of genomic DNA from most patients was performed by Adaptive Biotechnologies. For the original study's pipeline: TCR sequencing data for approximately 19 patients were retrieved from Adaptive's ImmunoSEQ software; a few other patients were processed with MiXCR and VDJtools. CDR3 nucleotide sequences shared between donor and recipient were removed because the origin of such sequences could not be assigned. To count as alloreactive, a clone needed at least 2-fold expansion over unstimulated cells and a minimum CFSE-low frequency of 0.002% (template counts) or 0.001% (read counts). A clone was considered mappable if detected in the sequenced pre-transplant spleen, lymph node, or MLR CFSE-low populations of the donor or recipient. The cumulative frequency of alloreactive clones was calculated as a percentage of all sequences, weighted by copy number. Entries here come from immuneACCESS through TCRdb and include only in-frame sequences with V and J called. Some clones fail to appear in such tables; in the studies checked, an unresolved V gene covers under half of the shortfall, and the cause of the remainder is unknown. From that table come the V and J calls and clone size; the DNA was used to work out D and trimming. In all, the sample holds fewer than 10,000 clones, and 97% of those were seen once. Approximately 0.25% of the sample is taken by the ten largest.

The junction shows trimming of 4 bases on V and 5 bases on J, plus 9 bases between the germline ends. The CDR3 covers 13 residues, taking in both the cysteine and the phenylalanine. Solely the CDR3 DNA is kept, with 39 bases framed from the first base. CDR1 MNHEY and CDR2 SVGAGI are derived from the germline V gene. The chain employs TRBV6-5 and TRBJ2-1, with the D gene not confidently named. The material was PBMCs, obtained 23 days after intestinal transplant. This TCR was recovered from a human patient who received an intestinal transplant, so some T cells may come from the graft donor. The CDR3 region reads CASSLGTHNEQFF. In nucleotides, the sequence is TGTGCCAGCAGTTTAGGTACCCACAATGAGCAGTTCTTC.